The next 21 T cell receptor beta chains were all read from a single sample in a study of CD8 T cells in ankylosing spondylitis. Antigens of these TCRs are unknown. TCRdb ran MiXCR on the 5' RACE reads and lists one entry per CDR3 protein. The profile covers fewer than 550,000 distinct CDR3 sequences, with approximately 5% appearing a single time and roughly 3.3% taken by the ten largest. Study-level findings and limits: Several highly homologous variants made up a TCR beta motif, and this motif appeared characteristic of ankylosing spondylitis blood.

Sequencing was carried out using blood, either unsorted or a sorted T cell fraction (not recorded which). These receptors were obtained from a male donor with ankylosing spondylitis.

This clonotype was picked up many times. The chain couples TRBV2 to TRBJ1-6; the D is unclear. Germline assignment: CDR1 SNHLY and CDR2 FYNNEI. The V end was cut by 9 bases, the J end by 9 bases, with 12 bases between. This CDR3 region has 12 residues. CDR3 bases: TGTGCCAGTCGGGCGTGGGGTTCACCCCTCCACTTT. Protein: CASRAWGSPLHF. Based on the CDR3 plus reference TRBV2 and TRBJ1-6, the full variable domain is EPEVTQTPSHQVTQMGQEVILRCVPISNHLYFYWYRQILGQKVEFLVSFYNNEISEKSEIFDDQFSVERPDGSNFTLKIRSTKLEDSAMYFCASRAWGSPLHFGNGTRLTVT.

The chain is built from TRBV20-1 and TRBJ1-3; the D is unclear. V shed 7 bases and J shed 4 bases, with 5 bases lying between them. The CDR3 covers 10 residues. CDR1 is DFQATT and CDR2 is SNEGSKA in the germline V gene (reference sequence). The CDR3 region is CSVSGNTIYF. CDR3 DNA: TGCAGTGTGTCGGGAAACACCATATATTTT.

The rearrangement uses TRBV20-1 and TRBJ1-6; D may be TRBD1 (5 bases). The CDR3 length is 12 residues. V was trimmed by 5 bases and J by 4 bases, leaving 6 bases between them. The germline V gene has CDR1 DFQATT and CDR2 SNEGSKA (reference sequence). As DNA, the CDR3 is TGCAGTGCTGGGGGGTATAATTCACCCCTCCACTTT. This encodes CSAGGYNSPLHF.

There are many counts of this clonotype. The chain recombines TRBV7-8 with TRBJ2-4; D remains ambiguous. The CDR3 sequence is 15 residues long. The V end lost 4 bases, the J end lost 9 bases, and 19 bases lay between the germline ends. Germline lookup yields CDR1 SGHVS and CDR2 FQNEAQ. The CDR3 DNA reads as TGTGCCAGCAGCTCTATACAATCATGGGGTGGCATTCAGTACTTC. This translates into CASSSIQSWGGIQYF.

This clonotype was picked up one time. A much larger clone sits a single nucleotide away, making a read error possible. The J gene is TRBJ1-2, the V gene TRBV27, with 8 bases that match TRBD1. J lost 4 bases, V lost 6 bases, and 7 bases had no gene match. The germline V gene has CDR1 MNHEY and CDR2 SMNVEV (reference sequence). CDR3 size: 14 residues. CDR3 sequence reads: CASSYSGGGYGYTF. CDR3 coding DNA: TGTGCCAGCAGCTACTCAGGGGGCGGCTATGGCTACACCTTC.

This clonotype was picked up many times. The V and J genes are TRBV4-3 and TRBJ2-1, with D tentatively TRBD1 (6 bases). V shed 4 bases and J shed 4 bases, with 17 bases lying between them. The CDR3 is 16 amino acids. The germline CDR1 and CDR2 sequences are LGHNA and YSLEER. The CDR3 sequence is CASSRKLTGTYNEQFF. CDR3 sequence (DNA): TGCGCCAGCAGCCGAAAACTGACTGGGACATACAATGAGCAGTTCTTC.

This clonotype appeared many times. This chain connects TRBV19 to TRBJ1-6, with unresolved D. Between the trimmed V and J ends, which lost 9 bases and 4 bases, there was a span of 7 bases. The CDR3 is 12 residues long. Germline assignment: CDR1 LNHDA and CDR2 SQIVND (reference sequence). The CDR3 bases are TGTGCCAGCGGAGGTTATAATTCACCCCTCCACTTT. This codes for CASGGYNSPLHF.

There are many counts of this clonotype. The chain joins TRBV7-8 to TRBJ2-1, with 12 bases identical to TRBD2. J gave up 2 bases and V 4 bases, and 0 bases lay outside the gene matches. This CDR3 has 15 amino acids. Germline CDR1 SGHVS, CDR2 FQNEAQ. CDR3 amino acids: CASSSSGGAYNEQFF. CDR3 nucleotide sequence: TGTGCCAGCAGCTCTAGCGGGGGGGCCTACAATGAGCAGTTCTTC.

This clonotype occurred many times. This rearrangement joins TRBV12-3 or TRBV12-4 to TRBJ1-1; 7 bases match TRBD1. V lost 2 bases to trimming and J lost 10 bases; unmatched junction nucleotides: 13. This CDR3 spans 15 amino acids. DNA of the CDR3: TGTGCCAGCAGTTTATCCGACAGGGTCCATCTAGGAGCTTTCTTT. This sequence encodes CASSLSDRVHLGAFF.

Ten or more counts support this clonotype. The chain combines TRBV12-3 or TRBV12-4 with TRBJ2-2, with D maybe TRBD2 (5 bases). The CDR3 length is 13 residues. Between the trimmed V and J ends, which lost 0 bases and 6 bases, there was a span of 5 bases. CDR3 in amino acids: CASSLARAGELFF. The CDR3 DNA is TGTGCCAGCAGTTTAGCGAGGGCCGGGGAGCTGTTTTTT.

This clonotype was recorded at least ten times. The CDR3 loop is CATGGTGYSGANVLTF. The CDR3 DNA is TGTGCCACGGGCGGGACAGGTTACTCTGGGGCCAACGTCCTGACTTTC. This chain uses TRBV10-3 with TRBJ2-6; 8 positions agree with TRBD1. Germline CDR1 reads ENHRY; CDR2 reads SYGVKD. V gave up 10 bases and J gave up 0 bases; unmatched junction bases: 8. There are 16 residues in the CDR3.

This clonotype appeared many times. The chain carries TRBV7-2 and TRBJ2-7; 9 bases align to TRBD2. V was clipped by 5 bases and J by 2 bases; unmatched bases: 10. Germline values: CDR1 SGHTA, CDR2 FQGNSA. The CDR3 runs to 16 residues. The chain's CDR3 is CASSPQVLAGPYEQYF. The CDR3 DNA is TGTGCCAGCAGCCCCCAGGTCCTAGCGGGACCCTACGAGCAGTACTTC.

This clonotype was detected many times. This chain links TRBV4-3 with TRBJ2-3, with D unresolved. From germline, CDR1 is LGHNA and CDR2 YSLEER. Trimming left V 0 bases short and J 2 bases short, with 9 bases between. This CDR3 has 15 residues. CDR3 protein: CASSQDITNTDTQYF. CDR3 in DNA: TGCGCCAGCAGCCAAGATATCACCAACACAGATACGCAGTATTTT.

The rearrangement links TRBV7-3 to TRBJ2-5; 7 bases are a match to TRBD2. The CDR3 totals 15 residues. V dropped 5 bases and J dropped 5; count of bases not matched to a gene: 11. CDR1 and CDR2 (germline): SGHTA, FQGTGA. The CDR3 reads CASSPLRGVGETQYF. The CDR3 DNA is TGTGCCAGCAGCCCGCTTCGGGGGGTCGGCGAGACCCAGTACTTC.

This clonotype was counted a few times. V is TRBV7-9 and J is TRBJ2-5; a weak D match, TRBD2 (5 bases). This CDR3 has 14 residues. Germline loops: CDR1 SEHNR, CDR2 FQNEAQ (reference sequence). Trimming removed 5 bases from V and 3 bases from J, with 13 bases in between. CDR3 sequence reads: CASSPPGLKETQYF. The CDR3 coding sequence is TGTGCCAGCAGCCCCCCGGGATTGAAAGAGACCCAGTACTTC. Filled out from reference TRBV7-9 and TRBJ2-5, the complete variable domain reads DTGVSQNPRHKITKRGQNVTFRCDPISEHNRLYWYRQTLGQGPEFLTYFQNEAQLEKSRLLSDRFSAERPKGSFSTLEIQRTEQGDSAMYLCASSPPGLKETQYFGPGTRLLVL.

This clonotype occurred many times. The chain is built from TRBV4-2 and TRBJ2-2, with D possibly TRBD2 on 5 matching bases. V was clipped by 0 bases and J by 3 bases, with 11 bases between them. The germline gives CDR1 LGHNA, CDR2 YNFKEQ. This CDR3 comprises 16 residues. The CDR3 sequence: CASSQEAAMDTGELFF. Written as DNA, the CDR3 is TGTGCCAGCAGCCAAGAAGCGGCTATGGACACCGGGGAGCTGTTTTTT.

This clonotype was recorded at least ten times. The V call is TRBV5-1, the J call TRBJ1-6; D is undetermined. V was clipped by 2 bases and J by 8 bases, with 11 bases between them. CDR1 is SGHRS and CDR2 is YFSETQ in the germline V gene. The length of the CDR3 is 14 residues. CDR3 region: CASSFEGWDSPLHF. DNA of the CDR3: TGCGCCAGCAGCTTCGAAGGGTGGGATTCACCCCTCCACTTT.

The sample holds many counts of this clonotype. J is TRBJ2-7 and V is TRBV5-1, with unresolved D. The length of the CDR3 is 14 residues. In germline, CDR1 is SGHRS, CDR2 YFSETQ. Trimming cost V 4 bases and J 2 bases, with 13 bases left between them. The CDR3 reads CASSTGSPPYEQYF. The CDR3 DNA sequence: TGCGCCAGCAGCACCGGGTCACCTCCCTACGAGCAGTACTTC.

This clonotype was seen more than once but under ten times. The chain combines TRBV18 with TRBJ2-7, with 7 nucleotides matching TRBD1. With V trimmed by 0 bases and J by 1 base, 6 bases remained unmatched. The germline V gene has CDR1 KGHSH and CDR2 LQKENI. CDR3 length: 16 residues. The CDR3 DNA follows: TGTGCCAGCTCACCACCGACCCGGGACAGTTCCTACGAGCAGTACTTC. Amino acids: CASSPPTRDSSYEQYF.

The gene calls are TRBV18 and TRBJ1-1; D uncertain. Trimming shortened V by 2 bases and J by 4 bases, and 17 bases separated the two germline ends. This CDR3 contains 16 residues. CDR1 is KGHSH, CDR2 LQKENI, per germline. The CDR3 spells CASSPNPPNAGTEAFF. The CDR3 nucleotides are TGTGCCAGCTCACCAAACCCTCCGAACGCCGGCACTGAAGCTTTCTTT.

A few counts support this clonotype. The chain joins TRBV28 to TRBJ2-7, with 10 positions matching TRBD1. CDR1 MDHEN and CDR2 SYDVKM come from the germline V gene. The CDR3 is 14 residues long. After removal of 8 bases from V and 2 bases from J, the junction contained 6 bases not matched to a gene. DNA for the CDR3: TGTGCCAGCCACCGGGACAGGGGCGCCTACGAGCAGTACTTC. Translation gives CASHRDRGAYEQYF.